One sample yielded the 27 T cell receptor beta chains listed below, sequenced in a study of vaccination effects on CD4 cells after COVID-19. Using immunoSEQ multiplex PCR, the repertoire was profiled, and TCRdb retains in-frame clones only, with some absent. The sample includes under 55,000 clones, just over 70% of them seen just once. The antigens of these receptors remain unknown. Subsequent to a culture period of less than twelve days, CD4+ T cells were isolated. Vaccination of participants consisted of two doses of either the BNT162b2 or mRNA-1273 vaccine. This specimen was CD4+ T cells from PBMCs cultured without peptide, taken after COVID-19 vaccination. The receptors shown here come from a human donor who received a COVID-19 vaccine.

The V gene is TRBV6-5, the J gene TRBJ2-7; D is ambiguous. This CDR3 contains 15 residues. The V and J ends lost 0 bases and 0 bases respectively, with 9 bases between them. CDR1 and CDR2 from the germline V gene are MNHEY and SVGAGI. The DNA of the CDR3 is TGTGCCAGCAGTTACTCGAGGCGGAGCTCCTACGAGCAGTACTTC. Its protein product is CASSYSRRSSYEQYF.

This clone was picked up one time. The chain recombines TRBV6-5 with TRBJ1-3; D gene ambiguous. Germline CDR1 and CDR2: MNHEY and SVGAGI. The CDR3 sequence is 15 residues long. V was shortened by 6 bases and J by 0 bases, with 12 bases between the two germline ends. This CDR3 reads CASRNAAFSGNTIYF. CDR3 nucleotide sequence: TGTGCCAGCAGAAACGCGGCTTTCTCTGGAAACACCATATATTTT.

The chain carries TRBV6-5 and TRBJ1-5; the D gene is possibly TRBD1 (5 bases). Per germline, CDR1 MNHEY and CDR2 SVGAGI. The CDR3 contains 15 residues. V lost 2 bases and J 5 bases, leaving 13 bases between the germline ends. The CDR3 reads CASSYAQGSDQPQHF. DNA for the CDR3: TGTGCCAGCAGTTACGCGCAGGGCAGTGATCAGCCCCAGCATTTT.

Of note for this clone: The sample has other DNA sequences that encode this CDR3 too. The V gene is TRBV12-3 or TRBV12-4, the J gene TRBJ2-5, with D perhaps matching TRBD1 (5 bases). The CDR3 runs to 12 residues. The ends were cut back, 4 bases at V and 4 bases at J, with 7 bases in the middle. In DNA, the CDR3 is TGTGCCAGCAGTTGGGGCGGAGAGACCCAGTACTTC. Protein: CASSWGGETQYF.

The rearrangement joins TRBV19 to TRBJ1-1; D uncertain. This CDR3 contains 14 residues. Deletions cut 1 base from V and 0 bases from J, with 6 bases between. CDR1 and CDR2 from the germline V gene are LNHDA and SQIVND (reference sequence). CDR3 sequence (DNA): TGTGCCAGTAGTATAGTGGGGATGAACACTGAAGCTTTCTTT. This encodes CASSIVGMNTEAFF.

This chain links TRBV6-1 with TRBJ2-2, with 10 bases aligning to TRBD2. CDR3 length: 16 residues. J gave up 5 bases and V 4 bases, and 7 bases lay outside the gene matches. Germline V lookup: CDR1 MNHNS, CDR2 SASEGT. The CDR3 nucleotides are TGTGCCAGCAGTGGGTTAATAGCGGGGGGTACCGGGGAGCTGTTTTTT. Translated, it gives CASSGLIAGGTGELFF.

Of note for this clone: The sample carries other DNA sequences with the same CDR3. The genes are TRBV2 and TRBJ2-6; D not resolved. Germline CDR1 and CDR2: SNHLY and FYNNEI. Trimming stripped 4 bases from V and 2 bases from J, with 0 bases between. The CDR3 consists of 12 residues. The DNA for the CDR3 is TGTGCCAGCAGTGCTGGGGCCAACGTCCTGACTTTC. This sequence encodes CASSAGANVLTF.

This chain joins TRBV7-8 and TRBJ2-2; TRBD1 or TRBD2 may be the D gene (6 bases each). This CDR3 has 14 amino acids. The germline CDR1 and CDR2 sequences are SGHVS and FQNEAQ. Deletions cut 8 bases from V and 6 bases from J, with 16 bases between. The CDR3 protein is CASGGLAIAGELFF. CDR3 DNA: TGTGCCAGCGGGGGGCTAGCGATCGCCGGGGAGCTGTTTTTT.

The V call is TRBV5-6, the J call TRBJ1-1, with D unclear. The V gene lost 1 base and the J gene lost 6 bases, with 7 bases spanning the gap. Germline CDR1 and CDR2: SGHDT and YYEEEE. The CDR3 is made up of 12 amino acids. CDR3 amino acids: CASSLLRSEAFF. CDR3 nucleotides: TGTGCCAGCAGCTTGCTCCGGTCTGAAGCTTTCTTT.

The V and J genes are TRBV6-5 and TRBJ1-1; D remains unclear. The CDR3 runs 14 residues. Trimming shortened V by 8 bases and J by 1 base, and 14 bases separated the two germline ends. Germline V CDR1 and CDR2: MNHEY, SVGAGI. This CDR3 reads CASSWNGENTEAFF. CDR3 sequence (DNA): TGTGCCAGCTCTTGGAATGGGGAGAACACTGAAGCTTTCTTT.

The chain is built from TRBV7-9 and TRBJ2-2; a weak D match, TRBD2 (5 bases). Germline V gene sequence: CDR1 SEHNR, CDR2 FQNEAQ (reference sequence). V was clipped by 0 bases and J by 0 bases, with 8 bases between them. This CDR3 has 16 residues. Here the CDR3 reads CASSLAVGANTGELFF. DNA for the CDR3: TGTGCCAGCAGCTTAGCGGTGGGAGCGAACACCGGGGAGCTGTTTTTT.

The chain employs TRBV19 and TRBJ1-5; 7 bases align to TRBD1. Germline CDR1 reads LNHDA; CDR2 reads SQIVND (reference sequence). The CDR3 runs to 18 residues. J gave up 5 bases and V 5 bases, and 18 bases lay outside the gene matches. The CDR3 DNA reads as TGTGCCAGTAGTCTCCGACAGGGTGGGAACCTCCTGGATCAGCCCCAGCATTTT. Translated: CASSLRQGGNLLDQPQHF. Combining the CDR3 with reference TRBV19 and TRBJ1-5 gives the whole variable domain DGGITQSPKYLFRKEGQNVTLSCEQNLNHDAMYWYRQDPGQGLRLIYYSQIVNDFQKGDIAEGYSVSREKKESFPLTVTSAQKNPTAFYLCASSLRQGGNLLDQPQHFGDGTRLSIL.

The genes are TRBV2 and TRBJ1-6; the D gene is possibly TRBD1 (5 bases). V was clipped by 1 base and J by 5 bases, with 9 bases between them. Germline V gene lookup returns CDR1 SNHLY and CDR2 FYNNEI. This CDR3 spans 15 amino acids. The CDR3 bases are TGTGCCAGCAGTGAAGAGACAGTGAATAATTCACCCCTCCACTTT. As protein: CASSEETVNNSPLHF.

V is TRBV19 and J is TRBJ1-5; D possibly corresponds to TRBD1 (5 bases). Trimming shortened V by 1 base and J by 4 bases, and 8 bases separated the two germline ends. This CDR3 comprises 14 residues. Germline CDR1 reads LNHDA; CDR2 reads SQIVND (reference sequence). The CDR3 protein is CASSIVGGNQPQHF. In DNA form, the CDR3 reads TGTGCCAGTAGTATAGTGGGGGGGAATCAGCCCCAGCATTTT. The full variable domain, its missing parts supplied by reference TRBV19 and TRBJ1-5, is DGGITQSPKYLFRKEGQNVTLSCEQNLNHDAMYWYRQDPGQGLRLIYYSQIVNDFQKGDIAEGYSVSREKKESFPLTVTSAQKNPTAFYLCASSIVGGNQPQHFGDGTRLSIL.

The chain has TRBV6-5 and TRBJ2-7, with TRBD1 matching 10 bases. The CDR3 covers 15 residues. Germline V gene data show CDR1 as MNHEY and CDR2 as SVGAGI. With V trimmed by 2 bases and J by 5 bases, 6 bases remained unmatched. The CDR3 bases are TGTGCCAGCAGTTACAAGGGACAGGGGATGAACGAGCAGTACTTC. Translation gives CASSYKGQGMNEQYF.

The chain couples TRBV25-1 to TRBJ1-2, with D hard to call. Deletions cut 2 bases from V and 5 bases from J, with 15 bases between. CDR1 and CDR2 (germline): MGHDK, SYGVNS. The CDR3 has 15 amino acids. The CDR3 protein is CASSEDTTSLYGYTF. CDR3 bases: TGTGCCAGCAGTGAAGACACCACCAGCCTATATGGCTACACCTTC.

This clone was recorded only once. The CDR3 DNA sequence: TGTGCCAGCAGCTTGGATCTAGCGGGACGAGATACGCAGTATTTT. This translates into CASSLDLAGRDTQYF. V usage is TRBV5-4 and J usage is TRBJ2-3; the match to TRBD2 covers 9 bases. Germline loops: CDR1 SGHNT, CDR2 YYREEE (reference sequence). This CDR3 has 15 amino acids. V lost 0 bases to trimming and J lost 5 bases; unmatched junction nucleotides: 4.

This clone has just a few counts. The chain has TRBV19 and TRBJ1-6; 9 bases are shared with TRBD1. The CDR3 totals 14 residues. V was pared by 6 bases and J by 7 bases, with 4 bases of the junction left unmatched. Germline V gives CDR1 LNHDA, CDR2 SQIVND (reference sequence). The CDR3 region has the DNA TGTGCCAGTAGGGGACAGGGATTCAATTCACCCCTCCACTTT. It yields the protein CASRGQGFNSPLHF.

V and J are TRBV11-2 and TRBJ2-5; 9 bases line up with TRBD2. CDR1 and CDR2 (germline): SGHAT, FQNNGV. The CDR3 loop spans 16 amino acids. V dropped 3 bases and J dropped 5; count of bases not matched to a gene: 10. The CDR3 DNA is TGTGCCAGCAGCTTTGGTAGCGGGGGTGGTGGGGAGACCCAGTACTTC. Its protein product is CASSFGSGGGGETQYF.

This chain joins TRBV19 and TRBJ1-2, with TRBD1 as a possible D gene (5 bases). Germline-derived CDR1 and CDR2 are LNHDA and SQIVND (reference sequence). The CDR3 loop spans 14 amino acids. Trimming removed 8 bases from V and 4 bases from J, with 17 bases in between. The CDR3: CASVSTGVGYGYTF. The CDR3 nucleotides read TGTGCCAGTGTCTCTACGGGGGTTGGCTATGGCTACACCTTC.

The chain carries TRBV18 and TRBJ2-2; no firm D call. Germline CDR1 reads KGHSH; CDR2 reads LQKENI. This CDR3 region has 12 residues. The V gene lost 2 bases and the J gene lost 5 bases, with 3 bases spanning the gap. CDR3 sequence: CASSPITGELFF. CDR3 bases: TGTGCCAGCTCACCAATAACCGGGGAGCTGTTTTTT.

CDR3 nucleotides: TGTGCCAGCAGCTTAGCAGGGGGCATTCAGCCCCAGCATTTT. This codes for CASSLAGGIQPQHF. The genes are TRBV7-9 and TRBJ1-5; 7 nucleotides agree with TRBD1. Germline V gene sequence: CDR1 SEHNR, CDR2 FQNEAQ (reference sequence). There are 14 residues in the CDR3. After removal of 0 bases from V and 6 bases from J, the junction contained 2 bases not matched to a gene.

The CDR3 DNA is TGTGCCAGCAGCTTCCCGATTAGTGGCACAGATACGCAGTATTTT. This gives the protein CASSFPISGTDTQYF. V usage is TRBV5-4 and J usage is TRBJ2-3; D uncertain. V dropped 2 bases and J dropped 1 base, with 11 bases sitting between them. The germline V gene encodes CDR1 SGHNT and CDR2 YYREEE (reference sequence). The CDR3 spans 15 residues.

V gene TRBV6-1 combines with J gene TRBJ2-1, with D possibly being TRBD2 (6 bases). Per the germline V gene, CDR1 is MNHNS and CDR2 is SASEGT. Trimming took 0 bases from V and 6 from J, leaving 6 bases between them. The CDR3 is 13 amino acids. CDR3 coding DNA: TGTGCCAGCAGTGAAGCCGGGAGCAATGAGCAGTTCTTC. It specifies CASSEAGSNEQFF.

CDR3 sequence reads: CASSQVGTGAVKLFF. CDR3 coding DNA: TGTGCCAGCAGCCAAGTTGGTACAGGGGCCGTAAAACTGTTTTTT. The chain uses TRBV3-1 (or the pseudogene TRBV3-2) and TRBJ1-4, with TRBD1 identical over 7 bases. The CDR3 contains 15 residues. J was trimmed by 10 bases and V by 1 base; bases with no gene match: 9. Germline V gene lookup returns CDR1 LGHDT and CDR2 YNNKEL (reference sequence).

The chain combines TRBV24-1 with TRBJ2-7; 8 bases are shared with TRBD1. Germline-derived CDR1 and CDR2 are KGHDR and SFDVKD. The CDR3 is made up of 17 amino acids. V lost 3 bases and J lost 0; bases outside the gene matches: 9. The CDR3 DNA follows: TGTGCCACCAGTGATCTCAGCAGGGGGCCGTTCTCCTACGAGCAGTACTTC. Protein sequence: CATSDLSRGPFSYEQYF.

The rearrangement uses TRBV10-1 and TRBJ2-7; the D gene could be TRBD1 or TRBD2 (5 bases each). CDR3 length: 15 residues. Per the germline V gene, CDR1 is WNHNN and CDR2 is SYGVQD (reference sequence). The ends were cut back, 0 bases at V and 6 bases at J, with 15 bases in the middle. The DNA for the CDR3 is TGCGCCAGCAGTGAGTCGGGAGCAGGGACCGGCGAGCAGTACTTC. It encodes CASSESGAGTGEQYF.